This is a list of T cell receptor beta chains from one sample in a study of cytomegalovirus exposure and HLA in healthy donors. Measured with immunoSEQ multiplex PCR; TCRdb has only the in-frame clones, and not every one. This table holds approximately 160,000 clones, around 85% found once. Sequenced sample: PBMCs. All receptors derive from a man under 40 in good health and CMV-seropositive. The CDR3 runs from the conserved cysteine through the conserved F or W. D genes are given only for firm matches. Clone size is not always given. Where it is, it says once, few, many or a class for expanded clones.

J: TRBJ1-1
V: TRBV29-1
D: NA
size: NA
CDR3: CSVGPYGTEAFF
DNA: TGCAGCGTTGGGCCCTACGGGACTGAAGCTTTCTTT

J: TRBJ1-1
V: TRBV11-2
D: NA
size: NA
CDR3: CASSFRRTDTEAFF
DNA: TGTGCCAGCAGCTTCCGCAGGACAGACACTGAAGCTTTCTTT

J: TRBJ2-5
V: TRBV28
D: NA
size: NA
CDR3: CASSQGRQQETQYF
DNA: TGTGCCAGCTCCCAGGGGAGACAGCAAGAGACCCAGTACTTC

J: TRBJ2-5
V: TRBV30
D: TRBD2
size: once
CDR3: CACSTSSQETQYF
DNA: TGTGCCTGCTCGACTAGCAGCCAAGAGACCCAGTACTTC

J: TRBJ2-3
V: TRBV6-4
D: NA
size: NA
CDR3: CASSDSRQGDTDTQYF
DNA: TGTGCCAGCAGTGACTCGAGGCAGGGCGACACAGATACGCAGTATTTT

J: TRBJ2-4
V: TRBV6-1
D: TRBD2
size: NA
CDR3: CASSEAGLPGGIQYF
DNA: TGTGCCAGCAGTGAAGCGGGGCTACCGGGAGGGATTCAGTACTTC

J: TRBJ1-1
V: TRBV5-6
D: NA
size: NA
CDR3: CASSSGFLTEAFF
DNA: TGTGCCAGCAGCTCAGGGTTTTTGACTGAAGCTTTCTTT

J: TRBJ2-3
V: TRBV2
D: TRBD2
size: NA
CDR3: CASSDPAGETDTQYF
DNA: TGTGCCAGCAGTGACCCAGCGGGGGAAACAGATACGCAGTATTTT

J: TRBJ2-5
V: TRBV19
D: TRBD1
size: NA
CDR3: CASSPRGPETQYF
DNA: TGTGCCAGTAGTCCCAGGGGGCCCGAGACCCAGTACTTC

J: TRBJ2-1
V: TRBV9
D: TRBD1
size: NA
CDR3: CASSVVAGGPNEQFF
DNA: TGTGCCAGCAGCGTAGTAGCAGGGGGTCCCAATGAGCAGTTCTTC

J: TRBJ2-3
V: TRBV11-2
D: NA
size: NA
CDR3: CASSTWTGTDTQYF
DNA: TGTGCCAGCAGCACCTGGACAGGCACAGATACGCAGTATTTT

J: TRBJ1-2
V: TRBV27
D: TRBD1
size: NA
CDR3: CATKQGGGYTF
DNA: TGTGCCACCAAACAGGGGGGTGGCTACACCTTC

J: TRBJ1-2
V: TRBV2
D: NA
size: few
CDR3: CASSRYGYTF
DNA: TGTGCCAGCAGTCGCTATGGCTACACCTTC

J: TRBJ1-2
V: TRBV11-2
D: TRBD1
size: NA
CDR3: CASSLEGRGPDGYTF
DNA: TGTGCCAGCAGCTTAGAGGGCAGGGGGCCCGATGGCTACACCTTC

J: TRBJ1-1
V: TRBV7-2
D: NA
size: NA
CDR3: CASSFSQQKEAFF
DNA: TGTGCCAGCAGCTTTTCACAGCAGAAAGAAGCTTTCTTT

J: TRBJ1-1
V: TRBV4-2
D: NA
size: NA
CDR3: CASSQDERRNTEAFF
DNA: TGTGCCAGCAGCCAAGATGAAAGGAGGAACACTGAAGCTTTCTTT

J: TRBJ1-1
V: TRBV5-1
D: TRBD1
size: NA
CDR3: CASSLGQGGSEAFF
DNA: TGCGCCAGCAGCCTCGGACAGGGGGGGAGCGAAGCTTTCTTT

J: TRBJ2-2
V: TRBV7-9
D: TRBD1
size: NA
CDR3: CASSSPGQGTTGELFF
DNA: TGTGCCAGCAGCTCGCCGGGACAGGGAACCACCGGGGAGCTGTTTTTT

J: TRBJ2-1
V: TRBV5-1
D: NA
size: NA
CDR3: CASSLGSGGFVSNEQFF
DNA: TGCGCCAGCAGCTTGGGGTCCGGAGGGTTTGTTAGCAATGAGCAGTTCTTC

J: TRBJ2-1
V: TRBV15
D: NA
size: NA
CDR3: CATSRDPTRDEQFF
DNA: TGTGCCACCAGCAGAGATCCGACTAGGGATGAGCAGTTCTTC

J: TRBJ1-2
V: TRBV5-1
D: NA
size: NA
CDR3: CASSLASGFGYGYTF
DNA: TGCGCCAGCAGCTTGGCGAGCGGATTTGGCTATGGCTACACCTTC

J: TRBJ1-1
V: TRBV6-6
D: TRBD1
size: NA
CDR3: CASTGTENTEAFF
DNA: TGTGCCAGCACCGGGACAGAGAACACTGAAGCTTTCTTT

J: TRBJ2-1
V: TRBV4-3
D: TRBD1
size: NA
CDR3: CASSQDKFMGQEAYNEQFF
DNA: TGCGCCAGCAGCCAAGATAAGTTTATGGGACAGGAAGCTTACAATGAGCAGTTCTTC

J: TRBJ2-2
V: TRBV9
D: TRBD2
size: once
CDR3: CASSPGGGGYWELFF
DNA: TGTGCCAGCAGCCCCGGGGGCGGGGGGTATTGGGAGCTGTTTTTT

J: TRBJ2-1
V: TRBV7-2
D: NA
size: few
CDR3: CASGLTGGDYNEQFF
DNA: TGTGCCAGCGGACTAACGGGGGGCGACTACAATGAGCAGTTCTTC

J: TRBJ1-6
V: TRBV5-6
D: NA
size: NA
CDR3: CASSFGGSLHF
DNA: TGTGCCAGCAGCTTTGGGGGGTCCCTCCACTTT

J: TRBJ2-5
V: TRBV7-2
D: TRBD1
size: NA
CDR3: CASLRDRGETQYF
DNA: TGTGCCAGCCTTCGGGACAGGGGGGAGACCCAGTACTTC

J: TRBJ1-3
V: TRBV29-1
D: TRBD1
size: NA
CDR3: CSVMDRRISGNTIYF
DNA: TGCAGCGTTATGGACAGGCGGATCTCTGGAAACACCATATATTTT

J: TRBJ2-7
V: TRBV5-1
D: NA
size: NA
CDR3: CASSFDSAYEQYF
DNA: TGCGCCAGCAGCTTCGACTCCGCCTACGAGCAGTACTTC

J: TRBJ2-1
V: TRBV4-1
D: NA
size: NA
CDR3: CASSQVSRRDNEQFF
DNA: TGCGCCAGCAGCCAAGTTAGCCGCCGGGACAATGAGCAGTTCTTC

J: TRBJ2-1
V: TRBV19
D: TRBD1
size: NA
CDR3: CASSIEGTGFVRGQFF
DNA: TGTGCCAGTAGTATTGAAGGGACAGGGTTTGTTCGTGGGCAGTTCTTC

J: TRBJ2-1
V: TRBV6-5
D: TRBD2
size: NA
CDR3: CASSWGGESNEQFF
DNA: TGTGCCAGCAGTTGGGGGGGGGAGAGCAATGAGCAGTTCTTC

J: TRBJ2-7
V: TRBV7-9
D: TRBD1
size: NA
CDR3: CASSSPTGTYEQYF
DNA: TGTGCCAGCAGCTCTCCGACAGGGACCTACGAGCAGTACTTC

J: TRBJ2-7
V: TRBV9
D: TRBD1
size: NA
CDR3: CASSVGGQDSDEQYF
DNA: TGTGCCAGCAGCGTAGGGGGACAGGATTCGGACGAGCAGTACTTC

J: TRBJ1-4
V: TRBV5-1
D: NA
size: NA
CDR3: CASSLDVVNEKLFF
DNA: TGCGCCAGCAGCTTGGACGTAGTTAATGAAAAACTGTTTTTT

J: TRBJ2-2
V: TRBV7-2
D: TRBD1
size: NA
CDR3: CASSHIPGQVTGELFF
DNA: TGTGCCAGCAGCCACATACCGGGACAGGTAACCGGGGAGCTGTTTTTT

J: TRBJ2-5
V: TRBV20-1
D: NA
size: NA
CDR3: CSARNTETQYF
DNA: TGCAGTGCTAGAAACACAGAGACCCAGTACTTC

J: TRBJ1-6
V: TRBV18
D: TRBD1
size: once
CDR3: CASSPLAGTGVRNSPLHF
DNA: TGTGCCAGCTCTCCACTGGCCGGGACAGGGGTGCGTAATTCACCCCTCCACTTT

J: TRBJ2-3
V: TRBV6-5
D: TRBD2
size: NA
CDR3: CASSHSGVTQYF
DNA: TGTGCCAGCAGTCATAGCGGGGTTACGCAGTATTTT

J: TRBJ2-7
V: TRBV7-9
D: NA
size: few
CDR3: CASSLSYEQYF
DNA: TGTGCCAGCAGCCTGTCCTACGAGCAGTACTTC

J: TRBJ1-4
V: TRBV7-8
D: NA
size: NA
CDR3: CASSRGQGGGKLFF
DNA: TGTGCCAGCAGCCGAGGGCAGGGCGGGGGAAAACTGTTTTTT

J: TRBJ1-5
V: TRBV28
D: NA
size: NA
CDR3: CASSLTSQPPYSNQPQHF
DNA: TGTGCCAGCAGTTTAACCTCACAGCCCCCTTATAGCAATCAGCCCCAGCATTTT

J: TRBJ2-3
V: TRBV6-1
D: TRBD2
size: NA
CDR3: CASSALLAGVLADTQYF
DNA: TGTGCCAGCAGTGCCCTCCTAGCGGGGGTATTGGCAGATACGCAGTATTTT

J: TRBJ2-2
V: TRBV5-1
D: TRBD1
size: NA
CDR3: CASSYPQGAGELFF
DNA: TGCGCCAGCAGCTATCCACAGGGGGCCGGGGAGCTGTTTTTT

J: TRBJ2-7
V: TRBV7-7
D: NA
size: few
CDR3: CASSLAEGYEQYF
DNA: TGTGCTAGCAGCTTAGCGGAGGGCTACGAGCAGTACTTC

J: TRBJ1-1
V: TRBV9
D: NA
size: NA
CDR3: CASSDDPEQGENTEAFF
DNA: TGTGCCAGCAGCGACGATCCGGAACAGGGTGAGAACACTGAAGCTTTCTTT

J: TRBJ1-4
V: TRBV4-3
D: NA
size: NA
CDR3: CASSQGDSANEKLFF
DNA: TGCGCCAGCAGCCAAGGGGACTCGGCTAATGAAAAACTGTTTTTT

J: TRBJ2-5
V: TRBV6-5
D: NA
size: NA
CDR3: CASSYSMVLDGRAQYF
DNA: TGTGCCAGCAGTTACTCGATGGTCCTAGACGGTAGAGCCCAGTACTTC

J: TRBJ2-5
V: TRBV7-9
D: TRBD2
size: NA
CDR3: CASSLIPGGKVQETQYF
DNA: TGTGCCAGCAGCTTAATCCCGGGGGGGAAGGTCCAAGAGACCCAGTACTTC